This T cell receptor (beta chain) comes out of a study of OX40 agonist ivuxolimab in advanced cancers. Produced via immunoSEQ multiplex PCR; TCRdb's table is partial and in-frame only. Here the sample spans tens of thousands of clones, about 89% being singletons. The input for sequencing was CD4+ or CD8+ T cells sorted from blood, taken in a trial of the OX40 agonist ivuxolimab. The receptor's source is an adult with an advanced solid tumor such as melanoma, head and neck, liver or kidney cancer.

This CDR3 reads CASSESIGVLREQYF. CDR3 in DNA: TGCGCCAGCAGTGAGTCTATTGGCGTTTTAAGGGAGCAGTACTTC. This chain connects TRBV10-2 to TRBJ2-7, with D uncertain. V lost 0 bases, J lost 7 bases, and 16 bases lay in between. The CDR3 extends over 15 amino acids. Germline CDR1 reads WSHSY; CDR2 reads SAAADI.